The rows below give T cell receptor beta chains drawn from one sample of a study of T cell responses to AZD1222 COVID-19 vaccine. Using immunoSEQ multiplex PCR, the repertoire was profiled, and TCRdb retains in-frame clones only, with some absent. In the table there are about 130,000 clones, about 90% of which are singletons. This specimen was peripheral blood, taken on day 0 of AZD1222 vaccination. The origin of the receptors is an adult in good health. CDR3s include the opening cysteine and the closing phenylalanine or tryptophan. A D gene is named only where the DNA matches it firmly. Only some rows state a clone size, as once, few, many or a class for expanded clones.

J | V | size | D | CDR3 | DNA
TRBJ2-7 | TRBV20-1 | . | . | CSALGGYEQYF | TGCAGTGCTCTGGGGGGATACGAGCAGTACTTC
TRBJ1-2 | TRBV6-2/TRBV6-3 | . | TRBD1 | CASSYSGQHGYTF | TGTGCCAGCAGTTACTCGGGACAGCATGGCTACACCTTC
TRBJ2-7 | TRBV10-3 | . | TRBD2 | CAISESPWRGIREQYF | TGTGCCATCAGTGAGTCTCCTTGGCGGGGGATCAGGGAGCAGTACTTC
TRBJ1-1 | TRBV18 | . | TRBD1 | CANPTGVNTEAFF | TGTGCCAACCCAACAGGGGTGAACACTGAAGCTTTCTTT
TRBJ1-1 | TRBV28 | . | . | CASPTPIVAGSNTEAFF | TGTGCCAGCCCTACTCCCATAGTCGCAGGTTCGAACACTGAAGCTTTCTTT
TRBJ1-2 | TRBV12-3/TRBV12-4 | . | . | CASSLGGRGYTF | TGTGCCAGCAGTTTAGGGGGTCGTGGCTACACCTTC
TRBJ1-2 | TRBV6-5 | . | . | CASSGRVDYGYTF | TGTGCCAGCAGCGGCAGGGTAGACTATGGCTACACCTTC
TRBJ2-2 | TRBV19 | . | . | CATPDSRTGELFF | TGTGCCACCCCGGACAGCCGCACCGGGGAGCTGTTTTTT
TRBJ2-1 | TRBV27 | many | . | CASSPSNGAGEQFF | TGTGCCAGCAGTCCCTCGAATGGCGCGGGGGAGCAGTTCTTC
TRBJ2-7 | TRBV12-3/TRBV12-4 | . | . | CASGTYYEQYF | TGTGCCAGCGGGACGTACTACGAGCAGTACTTC
TRBJ2-1 | TRBV28 | . | TRBD1 | CASSLSQGAPNEQFF | TGTGCCAGCAGTTTATCACAGGGGGCGCCCAATGAGCAGTTCTTC
TRBJ2-1 | TRBV18 | . | TRBD2 | CASSPGSLAGVLNSEQFF | TGTGCCAGCTCACCAGGGTCGCTAGCGGGAGTGCTTAACTCTGAGCAGTTCTTC
TRBJ1-2 | TRBV6-6 | . | . | CASTLGSYGYTF | TGTGCCAGCACCCTAGGCTCCTATGGCTACACCTTC
TRBJ1-1 | TRBV28 | . | TRBD1 | CASSLTGNLAFF | TGTGCCAGCAGTTTGACAGGGAATTTAGCTTTCTTT
TRBJ1-3 | TRBV7-2 | . | TRBD1 | CASSPTGGSGNTIYF | TGTGCCAGCAGCCCTACAGGGGGCTCTGGAAACACCATATATTTT
TRBJ2-1 | TRBV14 | once | . | CASSQDLGGEQFF | TGTGCCAGCAGCCAAGATCTAGGGGGTGAGCAGTTCTTC
TRBJ1-4 | TRBV5-5 | once | TRBD1 | CASSLGTGGLKLFF | TGTGCCAGCAGCTTGGGGACAGGGGGTCTAAAACTGTTTTTT
TRBJ2-2 | TRBV25-1 | . | TRBD2 | CASSGRGGANTGELFF | TGTGCCAGCAGTGGCCGGGGAGGGGCAAACACCGGGGAGCTGTTTTTT
TRBJ2-7 | TRBV7-3 | . | . | CASSLGGTSYEQYF | TGTGCCAGCAGCTTAGGAGGGACTTCCTACGAGCAGTACTTC
TRBJ1-2 | TRBV12-3/TRBV12-4 | . | . | CASSPADLYGYTF | TGTGCCAGCAGTCCAGCGGATCTCTATGGCTACACCTTC
TRBJ1-2 | TRBV15 | . | . | CATSRQDPNYGYTF | TGTGCCACCTCCCGACAGGACCCGAACTATGGCTACACCTTC
TRBJ2-3 | TRBV6-5 | . | . | CASRTGISDTQYF | TGTGCCAGCAGGACCGGGATTTCAGATACGCAGTATTTT
TRBJ1-6 | TRBV5-4 | . | . | CASSPQGLGDSPLHF | TGTGCCAGCAGCCCTCAGGGATTGGGAGATTCACCCCTCCACTTT
TRBJ2-1 | TRBV29-1 | . | . | CSAPGAGFSYNEQFF | TGCAGCGCCCCCGGGGCGGGGTTCTCCTACAATGAGCAGTTCTTC
TRBJ2-7 | TRBV6-6 | once | . | CASGNREPPRYEQYF | TGTGCCAGCGGGAACAGGGAGCCCCCCAGGTACGAGCAGTACTTC
TRBJ1-4 | TRBV18 | . | . | CASSASFAKDEKLFF | TGTGCCAGCTCAGCTTCCTTTGCCAAGGACGAAAAACTGTTTTTT
TRBJ2-7 | TRBV15 | . | TRBD2 | CATSRDPRTSGRELSEQYF | TGTGCCACCAGCAGAGATCCCCGGACTAGCGGGAGAGAACTCTCCGAGCAGTACTTC
TRBJ1-2 | TRBV5-6 | . | . | CASSSGGYGYTF | TGTGCCAGCAGCTCCGGGGGGTATGGCTACACCTTC
TRBJ1-5 | TRBV2 | . | . | CASSVERDGNQPQHF | TGTGCCAGCAGCGTGGAAAGGGACGGCAATCAGCCCCAGCATTTT
TRBJ2-7 | TRBV18 | . | . | CASSPSGDNYEQYF | TGTGCCAGCTCACCCTCCGGAGACAACTACGAGCAGTACTTC
TRBJ2-3 | TRBV5-1 | . | TRBD2 | CASTIAGESDTQYF | TGCGCCAGCACTATAGCGGGGGAGTCAGATACGCAGTATTTT
TRBJ2-3 | TRBV2 | . | . | CASGYTDTQYF | TGTGCCAGCGGGTACACGGATACGCAGTATTTT
TRBJ2-2 | TRBV5-6 | . | . | CASSLGWGTTGELFF | TGTGCCAGCAGCTTGGGTTGGGGGACCACCGGGGAGCTGTTTTTT
TRBJ1-1 | TRBV12-3/TRBV12-4 | . | . | CASSYKEDTEAFF | TGTGCCAGCAGTTACAAGGAAGACACTGAAGCTTTCTTT
TRBJ2-1 | TRBV4-1 | . | . | CASSHAPQGDNEQFF | TGCGCCAGCAGCCACGCACCTCAGGGTGACAATGAGCAGTTCTTC
TRBJ2-3 | TRBV5-1 | . | . | CASSSYGAGTDTQYF | TGCGCCAGCAGCTCTTACGGGGCAGGCACAGATACGCAGTATTTT
TRBJ1-1 | TRBV7-9 | . | . | CASSPRDLSNTEAFF | TGTGCCAGCAGCCCCCGGGACCTTTCGAACACTGAAGCTTTCTTT
TRBJ1-2 | TRBV14 | few | . | CASRPTGGGYTF | TGTGCCAGCAGACCCACAGGCGGCGGCTACACCTTC
TRBJ2-7 | TRBV20-1 | . | TRBD2 | CSAGLVWEQYF | TGCAGTGCGGGACTAGTTTGGGAGCAGTACTTC
TRBJ1-1 | TRBV10-3 | . | TRBD1 | CAISDRVGDTEAFF | TGTGCCATCAGCGACAGGGTTGGGGACACTGAAGCTTTCTTT
TRBJ1-1 | TRBV2 | . | . | CASSEGGGTEAFF | TGTGCCAGCAGTGAAGGGGGTGGTACTGAAGCTTTCTTT
TRBJ2-7 | TRBV6-2/TRBV6-3 | . | . | CASSPGGTGNYEQYF | TGTGCCAGCAGCCCGGGGGGGACAGGAAACTACGAGCAGTACTTC
TRBJ1-2 | TRBV5-1 | . | . | CASRVWGSYGYTF | TGCGCCAGCAGAGTATGGGGTAGTTATGGCTACACCTTC
TRBJ1-1 | TRBV27 | . | . | CASSFGGQNTEAFF | TGTGCCAGCAGTTTTGGGGGGCAGAACACTGAAGCTTTCTTT
TRBJ1-1 | TRBV7-9 | once | . | CASSFTEGMTEAFF | TGTGCCAGCAGCTTCACGGAAGGGATGACTGAAGCTTTCTTT
TRBJ2-7 | TRBV7-2 | . | . | CASSLGTGFYEQYF | TGTGCCAGCAGCTTAGGAACAGGGTTCTACGAGCAGTACTTC